The 19 T cell receptor beta chains listed next were all sequenced from one sample in a study of cytomegalovirus exposure and HLA in healthy donors. Measured with immunoSEQ multiplex PCR; TCRdb has only the in-frame clones, and not every one. The sample lists approximately 220,000 clones; around 87% were seen once. Material for sequencing was PBMCs. All receptors come from a man younger than 30 in good health and CMV-seronegative.

This sequence joins TRBV2 and TRBJ2-3; no clear D. CDR3 size: 14 residues. The V end lost 3 bases, the J end lost 3 bases, and 10 bases lay between the germline ends. The germline CDR1 and CDR2 sequences are SNHLY and FYNNEI. The CDR3 here is CASSEALATDTQYF. The DNA of the CDR3 is TGTGCCAGCAGTGAGGCTCTTGCAACAGATACGCAGTATTTT.

V usage is TRBV7-2 and J usage is TRBJ2-1, with 8 positions matching TRBD1. This CDR3 contains 13 residues. Germline V gene sequence: CDR1 SGHTA, CDR2 FQGNSA. V shed 3 bases, J shed 14 bases, and the junction held 9 bases outside the gene matches. The CDR3: CASSFTDSTGEFF. Written as DNA, the CDR3 is TGTGCCAGCAGCTTTACCGATTCGACAGGGGAGTTCTTC. The whole variable domain, filled in from reference TRBV7-2 and TRBJ2-1, reads GAGVSQSPSNKVTEKGKDVELRCDPISGHTALYWYRQSLGQGLEFLIYFQGNSAPDKSGLPSDRFSAERTGGSVSTLTIQRTQQEDSAVYLCASSFTDSTGEFFGPGTRLTVL.

The rearrangement uses TRBV27 and TRBJ1-1; 8 bases are shared with TRBD1. CDR3 length: 14 amino acids. Trimming cost V 5 bases and J 0 bases; bases outside gene matches: 2. CDR1 and CDR2 (germline): MNHEY, SMNVEV (reference sequence). CDR3 region: CASSDRGLNTEAFF. The CDR3 DNA follows: TGTGCCAGCAGTGACAGGGGACTGAACACTGAAGCTTTCTTT.

The chain uses TRBV28 and TRBJ2-7; 10 positions match TRBD1. The CDR3 totals 14 residues. With V trimmed by 5 bases and J by 6 bases, 7 bases remained unmatched. Germline V CDR1 and CDR2: MDHEN, SYDVKM. CDR3 nucleotides: TGTGCCAGCAGTAAAAGGACAGGGGGAGCCGAGCAGTACTTC. Translation gives CASSKRTGGAEQYF.

J is TRBJ2-1 and V is TRBV4-1, with TRBD2 identical over 7 bases. Germline assignment: CDR1 MGHRA and CDR2 YSYEKL. This CDR3 region has 17 residues. Germline trimming cut 0 bases from V and 6 bases from J; bases unmatched to any gene: 11. CDR3 residues: CASSQDVHLPGGNEQFF. CDR3 bases: TGCGCCAGCAGCCAAGATGTTCACCTCCCGGGGGGCAATGAGCAGTTCTTC.

The CDR3 here is CASSFGSGRNGYTF. The DNA for the CDR3 is TGTGCCAGCAGCTTCGGATCAGGGCGGAATGGCTACACCTTC. The V and J genes are TRBV5-6 and TRBJ1-2; D is perhaps TRBD1 (5 bases). In germline, CDR1 is SGHDT, CDR2 YYEEEE. V gave up 2 bases and J gave up 6 bases, with 14 bases separating them. There are 14 residues in the CDR3.

V usage is TRBV5-5 and J usage is TRBJ2-7, with a weak D call TRBD1 (6 bases). With 0 bases removed from V and 5 bases from J, the gap between germline ends came to 12 bases. CDR1 and CDR2 from the germline V gene are SGHKS and YYEKEE (reference sequence). This CDR3 has 14 residues. The CDR3 DNA follows: TGTGCCAGCAGCTTGGACAGGGCTGCAGACGAGCAGTACTTC. This translates into CASSLDRAADEQYF.

This sequence joins TRBV10-1 and TRBJ2-3, with D hard to call. CDR3 length equals 12 residues. CDR1 and CDR2 (germline): WNHNN, SYGVQD (reference sequence). The germline V and J ends were trimmed by 0 bases and 5 bases, with 3 bases remaining between them. CDR3 sequence: CASSESQDTQYF. CDR3 DNA sequence: TGCGCCAGCAGTGAGTCTCAAGATACGCAGTATTTT.

V is TRBV5-4 and J is TRBJ1-1; D gene uncertain. Trimming stripped 5 bases from V and 3 bases from J, with 8 bases between. From germline, CDR1 is SGHNT and CDR2 YYREEE (reference sequence). This CDR3 spans 12 amino acids. CDR3 in amino acids: CASRGFDTEAFF. As DNA, the CDR3 is TGTGCCAGCAGGGGCTTTGACACTGAAGCTTTCTTT.

In DNA, the CDR3 is TGTGCCAGCAGCTTGGATAGCATTCGTAATTCACCCCTCCACTTT. It codes for CASSLDSIRNSPLHF. J is TRBJ1-6 and V is TRBV5-4; D gene unclear. V lost 0 bases, J lost 6 bases, and 10 bases lay in between. Germline assignment: CDR1 SGHNT and CDR2 YYREEE (reference sequence). There are 15 residues in the CDR3.

The chain carries TRBV5-6 and TRBJ2-7; 9 positions match TRBD1. CDR3 size: 16 residues. V lost 0 bases and J lost 2; bases outside the gene matches: 6. Germline V gives CDR1 SGHDT, CDR2 YYEEEE. This chain's CDR3 is CASSLVRDRDPYEQYF. In DNA form, the CDR3 reads TGTGCCAGCAGCTTGGTTCGGGACAGGGACCCCTACGAGCAGTACTTC.

This chain connects TRBV4-1 to TRBJ1-3; D not resolved. Germline lookup yields CDR1 MGHRA and CDR2 YSYEKL. V was shortened by 1 base and J by 4 bases, with 11 bases between the two germline ends. CDR3 length equals 15 residues. In DNA form, the CDR3 reads TGCGCCAGCAGCCAAGTAATGAGTCCCGGAAACACCATATATTTT. Its translation: CASSQVMSPGNTIYF.

The chain uses TRBV5-1 and TRBJ2-7; 13 nucleotides agree with TRBD2. Germline V gene sequence: CDR1 SGHRS, CDR2 YFSETQ. The CDR3 is 16 residues long. J gave up 6 bases and V 2 bases, and 8 bases lay outside the gene matches. CDR3 bases: TGCGCCAGCAGCTTACTAGCGGGAGGGCAGGGTCTCGAGCAGTACTTC. Amino acids: CASSLLAGGQGLEQYF.

The chain is built from TRBV7-9 and TRBJ2-7, with D hard to call. CDR3 size: 18 residues. V was pared by 4 bases and J by 0 bases, with 22 bases between. Germline CDR1 reads SEHNR; CDR2 reads FQNEAQ (reference sequence). CDR3 in DNA: TGTGCCAGCAGCTCAACCCGGTCGGAGCCCTTAAGCTCCTACGAGCAGTACTTC. Protein: CASSSTRSEPLSSYEQYF.

The chain joins TRBV28 to TRBJ2-1; 7 nucleotides align to TRBD2. The CDR3 sequence is 16 residues long. Trimming cost V 1 base and J 0 bases; bases outside gene matches: 3. Germline V gene data show CDR1 as MDHEN and CDR2 as SYDVKM. The CDR3 region is CASSLYRGSSYNEQFF. The CDR3 DNA follows: TGTGCCAGCAGTTTATACCGCGGGAGCTCCTACAATGAGCAGTTCTTC.

The chain joins TRBV9 to TRBJ2-7; the match to TRBD1 covers 12 bases. The CDR3 covers 17 residues. Germline assignment: CDR1 SGDLS and CDR2 YYNGEE. V shed 10 bases and J 1 base; nucleotides not matched to a gene: 15. CDR3 sequence reads: CAPGEGTGGAMSYEQYF. The CDR3 DNA follows: TGTGCCCCAGGGGAGGGGACAGGGGGCGCTATGTCCTACGAGCAGTACTTC.

The J gene is TRBJ1-2, the V gene TRBV7-2, with TRBD1 matching 7 bases. Germline V CDR1 and CDR2: SGHTA, FQGNSA. The CDR3 spans 14 residues. J lost 6 bases, V lost 0 bases, and 4 bases had no gene match. CDR3 amino acids: CASSLAGGGHGYTF. CDR3 in DNA: TGTGCCAGCAGCTTAGCAGGGGGCGGTCATGGCTACACCTTC.

This chain joins TRBV27 and TRBJ2-5; 7 bases agree with TRBD2. The CDR3 loop spans 15 amino acids. Germline lookup yields CDR1 MNHEY and CDR2 SMNVEV (reference sequence). J gave up 5 bases and V 3 bases, and 9 bases lay outside the gene matches. The CDR3 spells CASSFLREGLETQYF. CDR3 DNA sequence: TGTGCCAGCAGTTTTTTGAGGGAGGGCCTCGAGACCCAGTACTTC.

The chain employs TRBV18 and TRBJ2-3; no clear D gene. Between the trimmed V and J ends, which lost 3 bases and 7 bases, there was a span of 5 bases. CDR3 length: 11 residues. Germline CDR1 and CDR2: KGHSH and LQKENI. This chain's CDR3 is CASSPSYTQYF. The CDR3 DNA sequence: TGTGCCAGCTCACCCTCTTATACGCAGTATTTT.